Listed here are 27 T cell receptor beta chains from one sample, sequenced in a study of regulatory T cells in long-lasting Graves disease. Construction of TCR beta libraries relied on iRepertoire HTBI primers and on Arm-PCR targeting CDR3 regions. TCRdb called the multiplex PCR reads again in MiXCR, with one record for every CDR3 protein. The sample records 700,000 or so distinct CDR3 sequences, about 32% being singletons. Time point: persistent/refractory GD, antithyroid drugs over 5 years with positive TRAb. RNA isolated from PBMCs was used to make the TCR library. Sample: peripheral blood mononuclear cells (PBMCs), taken when the disease was refractory, from a patient treated with antithyroid drugs. The receptors were gathered from a female donor with Graves disease.

The V and J genes are TRBV18 and TRBJ1-5; the match to TRBD1 covers 7 bases. CDR3 length: 14 amino acids. Germline V lookup: CDR1 KGHSH, CDR2 LQKENI. V was clipped by 4 bases and J by 7 bases; unmatched bases: 7. This CDR3 reads CASSLTDRRQPQHF. CDR3 DNA: TGTGCCAGCTCACTCACGGACAGGCGGCAGCCCCAGCATTTT.

The CDR3, as DNA: TGTGCCACCAGCTCCCACCTGGGAGGGGCTCGAGAAAAACTGTTTTTT. Amino acids: CATSSHLGGAREKLFF. The chain joins TRBV15 to TRBJ1-4; TRBD1 might be the D (5 bases). Germline V lookup: CDR1 LNHNV, CDR2 YYDKDF (reference sequence). Deletions cut 5 bases from V and 8 bases from J, with 21 bases between. The CDR3 covers 16 residues.

The chain links TRBV7-9 to TRBJ1-1; D may be TRBD1 (5 bases). V was shortened by 7 bases and J by 4 bases, with 16 bases between the two germline ends. Germline V gene data show CDR1 as SEHNR and CDR2 as FQNEAQ (reference sequence). The CDR3 is made up of 14 amino acids. DNA of the CDR3: TGTGCCAGCATGTCCGAGGGTGGGGGCACTGAAGCTTTCTTT. This codes for CASMSEGGGTEAFF.

J is TRBJ2-2 and V is TRBV5-1, with 11 bases that match TRBD2. V lost 1 base to trimming and J lost 6 bases; unmatched junction nucleotides: 2. The germline gives CDR1 SGHRS, CDR2 YFSETQ. The CDR3 contains 15 residues. The CDR3 sequence is CASSLTSGSAGELFF. The CDR3 nucleotides are TGCGCCAGCAGCTTGACTAGCGGGAGTGCCGGGGAGCTGTTTTTT.

The chain has TRBV14 and TRBJ1-4; weak D call: TRBD1 (5 bases). Germline V CDR1 and CDR2: SGHDN, FVKESK. The CDR3 contains 13 residues. Trimming shortened V by 4 bases and J by 13 bases, and 16 bases separated the two germline ends. The CDR3 DNA reads as TGTGCCAGCAGCCTTGGGGCCCGATACGGACTGTTTTTT. This gives the protein CASSLGARYGLFF.

This chain connects TRBV4-1 to TRBJ1-3, with no clear D. Per germline, CDR1 MGHRA and CDR2 YSYEKL. There are 14 residues in the CDR3. The V and J ends lost 6 bases and 0 bases respectively, with 9 bases between them. The CDR3 bases are TGCGCCAGCAGGCCGGAAAGCTCTGGAAACACCATATATTTT. Protein: CASRPESSGNTIYF.

On this clonotype: A much larger clone lies one base from this, so it may be a read error. V usage is TRBV13 and J usage is TRBJ1-5; D might be TRBD1 (5 bases). V dropped 6 bases and J dropped 3 bases, with 12 bases sitting between them. The CDR3 consists of 14 residues. Per germline, CDR1 PRHDT and CDR2 FYEKMQ (reference sequence). As DNA, the CDR3 is TGTGCCAGCAGTTACGACAGCTACAATCAGCCCCAGCATTTT. It codes for CASSYDSYNQPQHF. Full variable domain (rest looked up from reference TRBV13 and TRBJ1-5): AAGVIQSPRHLIKEKRETATLKCYPIPRHDTVYWYQQGPGQDPQFLISFYEKMQSDKGSIPDRFSAQQFSDYHSELNMSSLELGDSALYFCASSYDSYNQPQHFGDGTRLSIL.

The chain recombines TRBV19 with TRBJ1-5; maybe TRBD1 (5 bases). Germline CDR1 and CDR2: LNHDA and SQIVND (reference sequence). Trimming pared 1 base from V and 5 bases from J, leaving 9 bases between. The CDR3 is 14 amino acids. The CDR3 region is CASSIAGLDQPQHF. CDR3 DNA sequence: TGTGCCAGTAGTATAGCAGGGCTCGATCAGCCCCAGCATTTT.

This chain joins TRBV18 and TRBJ2-7; 8 bases fit TRBD1. CDR1 is KGHSH, CDR2 LQKENI, per germline. The CDR3 covers 15 residues. Trimming took 4 bases from V and 6 from J; bases not matched to a gene: 11. DNA for the CDR3: TGTGCCAGCTCACGGATCCGACAGGGGTTATTCGAGCAGTACTTC. Protein: CASSRIRQGLFEQYF.

The table lists this clonotype with a few counts. The chain carries TRBV29-1 and TRBJ2-7, with D uncertain. The CDR3 runs 12 residues. Trimming stripped 4 bases from V and 3 bases from J, with 10 bases between. Germline CDR1 and CDR2: SQVTM and ANQGSEA. CDR3 amino acids: CSVAGRHYEQYF. CDR3 DNA: TGCAGCGTTGCTGGACGTCACTACGAGCAGTACTTC.

This clonotype has ten or more counts. V usage is TRBV11-2 and J usage is TRBJ2-5; 10 bases are a match to TRBD1. The V gene end was trimmed by 6 bases and the J gene end by 6 bases; junction bases not matched to a gene: 16. Germline V gene sequence: CDR1 SGHAT, CDR2 FQNNGV. This CDR3 region has 17 residues. CDR3 in amino acids: CASRHARRDRGGQTQYF. The CDR3 DNA is TGTGCCAGCAGACACGCTCGGCGGGACAGGGGCGGGCAGACCCAGTACTTC.

The chain recombines TRBV20-1 with TRBJ1-5, with D uncertain. The germline gives CDR1 DFQATT, CDR2 SNEGSKA (reference sequence). V was trimmed by 3 bases and J by 7 bases, leaving 13 bases between them. This CDR3 is 13 amino acids long. For the CDR3, the DNA is TGCAGTGCTAGCCCCTCCCCCTCCCAGCCCCAGCATTTT. Protein sequence: CSASPSPSQPQHF.

The V call is TRBV5-1, the J call TRBJ2-7; 9 bases are shared with TRBD1. The CDR3 sequence is 15 residues long. Losses at the gene ends were 4 bases for V and 5 bases for J; bases not matched to a gene: 10. CDR1 is SGHRS and CDR2 is YFSETQ in the germline V gene. This CDR3 is CASSPSQTGGHEQYF. CDR3 in DNA: TGCGCCAGCAGCCCCAGTCAAACAGGGGGCCACGAGCAGTACTTC.

This clonotype was seen only a few times. The rearrangement uses TRBV3-1 and TRBJ2-5; 11 nucleotides align to TRBD2. The junction had 5 bases not matched to a gene; V was cut back by 6 bases and J by 2 bases. The CDR3 has 15 amino acids. Germline lookup yields CDR1 LGHDT and CDR2 YNNKEL (reference sequence). As DNA, the CDR3 is TGTGCCAGCAGAAACACTAGCGGGGGACAAGAGACCCAGTACTTC. It encodes CASRNTSGGQETQYF.

The chain links TRBV11-2 to TRBJ1-1, with 8 bases aligning to TRBD1. With V trimmed by 1 base and J by 3 bases, 4 bases remained unmatched. Germline V gene sequence: CDR1 SGHAT, CDR2 FQNNGV. This CDR3 is 15 amino acids long. The CDR3 sequence: CASSLVPTGDTEAFF. The CDR3 nucleotides are TGTGCCAGCAGCTTAGTTCCGACAGGGGACACTGAAGCTTTCTTT.

The V call is TRBV29-1, the J call TRBJ2-5; D perhaps matches TRBD1 (6 bases). CDR1 and CDR2 (germline): SQVTM, ANQGSEA. The CDR3 is made up of 14 amino acids. Trimming took off 7 bases at V and 4 bases at J, with 19 bases between the two ends. CDR3 sequence (DNA): TGCAGCGCCACCCCGGGACACGGAGGAGAGACCCAGTACTTC. It translates to CSATPGHGGETQYF. Full variable domain (rest looked up from reference TRBV29-1 and TRBJ2-5): SAVISQKPSRDICQRGTSLTIQCQVDSQVTMMFWYRQQPGQSLTLIATANQGSEATYESGFVIDKFPISRPNLTFSTLTVSNMSPEDSSIYLCSATPGHGGETQYFGPGTRLLVL.

This clonotype was seen at least ten times. The chain links TRBV6-1 to TRBJ2-7, with 7 bases that match TRBD2. Trimming took 2 bases from V and 6 from J; bases not matched to a gene: 4. The CDR3 has 13 amino acids. CDR1 and CDR2 (germline): MNHNS, SASEGT. CDR3 sequence (DNA): TGTGCCAGCAGTGAACTAGCGGCCACCGAGCAGTACTTC. Amino acid sequence: CASSELAATEQYF.

This clonotype has more than one count but fewer than ten. The V and J genes are TRBV7-3 and TRBJ2-2; possible D gene TRBD2, 6 bases. Trimming shortened V by 3 bases and J by 1 base, and 12 bases separated the two germline ends. Germline V CDR1 and CDR2: SGHTA, FQGTGA. This CDR3 comprises 16 residues. The CDR3 nucleotides are TGTGCCAGCAGCTTTGCATCGGGGGTGAACACCGGGGAGCTGTTTTTT. Its translation: CASSFASGVNTGELFF. Looking up the rest from reference TRBV7-3 and TRBJ2-2 gives the full variable domain: GAGVSQTPSNKVTEKGKYVELRCDPISGHTALYWYRQSLGQGPEFLIYFQGTGAADDSGLPNDRFFAVRPEGSVSTLKIQRTERGDSAVYLCASSFASGVNTGELFFGEGSRLTVL.

The V and J genes are TRBV9 and TRBJ1-1, with TRBD1 identical over 7 bases. V shed 3 bases, J shed 3 bases, and the junction held 11 bases outside the gene matches. Germline CDR1 reads SGDLS; CDR2 reads YYNGEE. This CDR3 region has 16 residues. The CDR3 spells CASSEGARGLDTEAFF. The CDR3 DNA sequence: TGTGCCAGCAGCGAAGGGGCGAGGGGGCTGGACACTGAAGCTTTCTTT.

The chain joins TRBV7-2 to TRBJ2-5, with 10 bases fitting TRBD2. Germline V gene data show CDR1 as SGHTA and CDR2 as FQGNSA. The CDR3 has 17 residues. V lost 6 bases to trimming and J lost 5 bases; unmatched junction nucleotides: 15. The CDR3 sequence is CASSYTPLAGAGETQYF. CDR3 DNA sequence: TGTGCCAGCAGTTACACCCCTCTAGCGGGAGCGGGGGAGACCCAGTACTTC.

The genes are TRBV5-1 and TRBJ1-6; the D is unclear. V lost 0 bases to trimming and J lost 10 bases, with 14 bases between them. Looked up from germline, CDR1 is SGHRS and CDR2 is YFSETQ. The CDR3 contains 15 residues. CDR3 in DNA: TGCGCCAGCAGCTTGGTGGCCAGTCCCAACTCACCCCTCCACTTT. Its translation: CASSLVASPNSPLHF.

This rearrangement joins TRBV20-1 to TRBJ1-4, with a tentative D call TRBD1 (5 bases). Germline V gives CDR1 DFQATT, CDR2 SNEGSKA (reference sequence). This CDR3 is built from 12 residues. Trimming took off 6 bases at V and 3 bases at J, with 8 bases between the two ends. The CDR3 coding sequence is TGCAGTGCCGAGGGGTCTAATGAAAAACTGTTTTTT. Translating it yields CSAEGSNEKLFF.

This clonotype was counted only a few times. The chain carries TRBV6-2 or TRBV6-3 and TRBJ2-7, with 7 positions matching TRBD2. CDR3 length equals 15 residues. Germline CDR1 reads MNHEY; CDR2 reads SVGEGT. J was trimmed by 3 bases and V by 4 bases; bases with no gene match: 9. CDR3 nucleotides: TGTGCCAGCAGTTTTCCCGGGACTACTGTCTACGAGCAGTACTTC. Residues: CASSFPGTTVYEQYF.

This clonotype was counted between two and nine times. The rearrangement joins TRBV6-1 to TRBJ2-5; TRBD2 is a possible D gene (6 bases). CDR3 length: 15 amino acids. The germline gives CDR1 MNHNS, CDR2 SASEGT. Trimming removed 6 bases at V and 4 bases at J, with 18 bases between. The CDR3 protein is CASSRRLVPGETQYF. As DNA, the CDR3 is TGTGCCAGCAGCCGAAGACTAGTTCCGGGAGAGACCCAGTACTTC.

The chain carries TRBV6-1 and TRBJ1-5; D unclear. The germline CDR1 and CDR2 sequences are MNHNS and SASEGT. The ends were cut back, 3 bases at V and 3 bases at J, with 15 bases in the middle. This CDR3 contains 16 residues. The CDR3 loop reads CASSDPRGLDNQPQHF. In nucleotides, the CDR3 is TGTGCCAGCAGTGACCCCCGTGGGTTGGACAATCAGCCCCAGCATTTT.

This clonotype was counted ten times or more. The V and J genes are TRBV5-5 and TRBJ1-5, with a weak D call TRBD1 (6 bases). Trimming cost V 1 base and J 6 bases, with 14 bases left between them. The V gene's germline CDR1 is SGHKS and CDR2 YYEKEE (reference sequence). This CDR3 contains 15 residues. The CDR3 is CASSLWGAGGQPQHF. In DNA form, the CDR3 reads TGTGCCAGCAGCTTGTGGGGGGCTGGAGGTCAGCCCCAGCATTTT.

This clonotype was counted only a few times. This chain uses TRBV11-1 with TRBJ2-5; possibly TRBD1 for D (5 bases). Germline CDR1 is SGHAT and CDR2 is FQDESV (reference sequence). CDR3 length: 14 amino acids. V lost 5 bases to trimming and J lost 5 bases, with 15 bases between them. The CDR3 DNA reads as TGTGCCAGCAGCCCGGACATAGGTTGGGAGACCCAGTACTTC. Its translation is CASSPDIGWETQYF.